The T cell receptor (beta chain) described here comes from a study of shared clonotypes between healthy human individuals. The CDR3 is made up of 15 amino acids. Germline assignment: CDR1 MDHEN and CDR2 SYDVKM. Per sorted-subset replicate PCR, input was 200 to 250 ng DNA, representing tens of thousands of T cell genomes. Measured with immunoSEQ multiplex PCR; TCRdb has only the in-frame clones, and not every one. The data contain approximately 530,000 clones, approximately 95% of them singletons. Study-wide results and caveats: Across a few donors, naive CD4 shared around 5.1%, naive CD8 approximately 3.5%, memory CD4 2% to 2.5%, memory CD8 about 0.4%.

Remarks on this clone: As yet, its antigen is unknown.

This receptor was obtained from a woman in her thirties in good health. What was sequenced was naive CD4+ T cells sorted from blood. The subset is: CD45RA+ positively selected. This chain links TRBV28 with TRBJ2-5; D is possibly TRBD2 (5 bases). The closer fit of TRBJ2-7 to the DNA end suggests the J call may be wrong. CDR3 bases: TGTGCCAGCAGCCCTTCTCGAGGGCGCGGTTACGAGCAGTACTTC. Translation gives CASSPSRGRGYEQYF.